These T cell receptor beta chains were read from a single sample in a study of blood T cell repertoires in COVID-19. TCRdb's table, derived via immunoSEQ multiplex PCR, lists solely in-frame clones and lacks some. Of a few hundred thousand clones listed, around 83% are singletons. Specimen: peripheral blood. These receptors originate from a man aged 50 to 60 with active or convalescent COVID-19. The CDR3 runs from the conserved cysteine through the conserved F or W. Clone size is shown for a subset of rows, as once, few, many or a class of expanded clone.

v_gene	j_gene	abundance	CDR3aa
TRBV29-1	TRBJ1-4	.	CSVVETGREKLFF
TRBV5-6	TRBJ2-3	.	CASSADRSDTQYF
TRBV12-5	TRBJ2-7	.	CASGLSGSYEQYF
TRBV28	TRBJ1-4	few	CASSLPGGDRSNEKLFF
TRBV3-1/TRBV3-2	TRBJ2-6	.	CASSQDRVTNVLTF
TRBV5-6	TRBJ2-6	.	CASSWGPGANVLTF
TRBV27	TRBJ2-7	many	CASSSLTGYSYEQYF
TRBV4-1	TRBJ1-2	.	CASSPSRGGDYGYTF
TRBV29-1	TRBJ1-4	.	CSAGTPRGKLFF
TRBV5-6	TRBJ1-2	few	CASSLGLYGYTF
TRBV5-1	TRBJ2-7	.	CASSLAVAGEYEQYF
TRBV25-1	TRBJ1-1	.	CASLKAAGTEAFF
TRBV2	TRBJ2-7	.	CASSLGRPPDEQYF
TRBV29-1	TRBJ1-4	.	CSVKGQGAEKLFF
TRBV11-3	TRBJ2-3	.	CASSLEGATDTQYF
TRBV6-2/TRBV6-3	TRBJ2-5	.	CASSYIRRPGTQYF
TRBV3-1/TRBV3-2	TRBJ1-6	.	CASSRTEGSPLHF
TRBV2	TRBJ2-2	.	CASSATMPNTGELFF
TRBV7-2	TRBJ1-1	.	CASSLAGPRTEAFF
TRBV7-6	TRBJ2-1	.	CASSRDRGGYNEQFF
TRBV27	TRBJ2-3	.	CASSPWTSTDTQYF
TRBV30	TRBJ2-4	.	CAWGTGALKNIQYF
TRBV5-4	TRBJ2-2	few	CASSLAGKNTGELFF
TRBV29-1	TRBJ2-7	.	CSVETGGFPYEQYF